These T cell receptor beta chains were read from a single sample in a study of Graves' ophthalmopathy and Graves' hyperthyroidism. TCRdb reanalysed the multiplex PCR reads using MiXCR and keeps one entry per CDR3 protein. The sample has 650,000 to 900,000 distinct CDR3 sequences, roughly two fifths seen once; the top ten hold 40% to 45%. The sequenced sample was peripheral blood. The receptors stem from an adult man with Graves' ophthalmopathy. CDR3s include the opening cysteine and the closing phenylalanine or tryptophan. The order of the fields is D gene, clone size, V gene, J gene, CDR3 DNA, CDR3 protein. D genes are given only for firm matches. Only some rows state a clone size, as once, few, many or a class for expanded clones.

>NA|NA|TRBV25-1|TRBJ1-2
TGTGCCAGCAGTTTCCCACAGGGTACAGCTAACTATGGCTACACCTTC
CASSFPQGTANYGYTF
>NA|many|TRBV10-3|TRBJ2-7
TGTGCCATCAGTGGGGTATCGGTCGAGCAGTACTTC
CAISGVSVEQYF
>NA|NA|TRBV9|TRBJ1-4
TGTGCCAGCAGCCCCAGGGACGGTAATAATGAAAAACTGTTTTTT
CASSPRDGNNEKLFF
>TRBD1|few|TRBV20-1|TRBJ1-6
TGCAGTGCTAGAAGTCGGACAGGCACCTATAATTCACCCCTCCACTTT
CSARSRTGTYNSPLHF
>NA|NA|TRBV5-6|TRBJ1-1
TGTGCCAGCAGCTTGTTTGACACAACGAACACTGAAGCTTTCTTT
CASSLFDTTNTEAFF
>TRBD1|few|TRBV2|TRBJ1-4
TGTGCCAGCAGCTTCAGGGGGTCTCAGGAAAAACTGTTTTTT
CASSFRGSQEKLFF
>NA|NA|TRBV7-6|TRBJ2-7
TGTGCCAGCAGCCAAGATAGGGTAGCGGTAGCCTACTACGAGCAGTACTTC
CASSQDRVAVAYYEQYF
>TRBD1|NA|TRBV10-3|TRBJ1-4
TGTGCCAGCACCGGGACAGGGAATAATGAAAAACTGTTTTTT
CASTGTGNNEKLFF
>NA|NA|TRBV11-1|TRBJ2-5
TGTGCCAGCAGCTCGCCGGTCGGGACCCAGTACTTC
CASSSPVGTQYF
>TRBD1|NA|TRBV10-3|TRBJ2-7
TGTGCCATCAGAACAGGACAGGGAGGAGGGCAGTACTTC
CAIRTGQGGGQYF